The TCR beta chain described here comes from a study of regulatory T cells in long-lasting Graves disease. CDR1 is SGHDT and CDR2 is YYEEEE in the germline V gene. V shed 0 bases and J 2 bases; nucleotides not matched to a gene: 4. The CDR3 extends over 16 amino acids. Arm-PCR of CDR3 regions and iRepertoire HTBI primers were used to build TCR beta libraries. TCRdb processed the multiplex PCR reads anew with MiXCR; each CDR3 protein has one entry. This sample carries a few hundred thousand distinct CDR3 sequences, just over 20% of them seen once, and the ten largest clones take approximately 15%. Documented time point: newly diagnosed GD, antithyroid drugs for less than 3 months. After RNA was extracted from PBMCs, the TCR library was made from it. This clonotype was seen a few times.

The chain has TRBV5-6 and TRBJ1-5, with 8 bases matching TRBD1. Material: peripheral blood mononuclear cells (PBMCs), obtained at new diagnosis, from a patient treated with antithyroid drugs. The clonotype was recovered from a female donor with Graves disease. CDR3 loop: CASSLDRGFGNQPQHF. The CDR3 coding sequence is TGTGCCAGCAGCTTGGACAGGGGGTTCGGCAATCAGCCCCAGCATTTT.